These T cell receptor beta chains were read from a single sample in a study of cytomegalovirus exposure and HLA in healthy donors. Libraries were prepared by immunoSEQ multiplex PCR; TCRdb keeps only in-frame clonotypes and omits some of them. The sample contains roughly 120,000 clones, 65% to 75% of which appear only once. Material for sequencing was PBMCs. These receptors were taken from a woman aged 50 to 65 in good health and CMV-seropositive. CDR3s include the opening cysteine and the closing phenylalanine or tryptophan. D genes are given only for firm matches. Clone sizes are given selectively: once, few, many, or a class where the clone is expanded.

V gene: TRBV10-3
clone size: .
D gene: .
J gene: TRBJ1-5
CDR3 protein: CAISETTVEPQHF
CDR3 DNA: TGTGCCATCAGTGAGACCACGGTAGAGCCCCAGCATTTT

V gene: TRBV18
clone size: .
D gene: .
J gene: TRBJ2-7
CDR3 protein: CASCTGTSYEQYF
CDR3 DNA: TGTGCCAGCTGTACAGGGACATCCTACGAGCAGTACTTC

V gene: TRBV28
clone size: few
D gene: .
J gene: TRBJ1-1
CDR3 protein: CASSRVNTEAFF
CDR3 DNA: TGTGCCAGCAGTCGAGTGAACACTGAAGCTTTCTTT

V gene: TRBV6-1
clone size: .
D gene: .
J gene: TRBJ1-1
CDR3 protein: CASSEASRFPEAFF
CDR3 DNA: TGTGCCAGCAGTGAAGCATCCCGTTTTCCTGAAGCTTTCTTT

V gene: TRBV30
clone size: .
D gene: TRBD1
J gene: TRBJ1-2
CDR3 protein: CACRDSRFILYGYTF
CDR3 DNA: TGTGCCTGCCGGGACAGCCGCTTCATTCTCTATGGCTACACCTTC

V gene: TRBV7-2
clone size: .
D gene: TRBD1
J gene: TRBJ1-2
CDR3 protein: CASSSYRDRDNYGYTF
CDR3 DNA: TGTGCCAGCAGCTCTTACCGGGACAGGGACAACTATGGCTACACCTTC

V gene: TRBV4-3
clone size: .
D gene: TRBD2
J gene: TRBJ2-1
CDR3 protein: CASSPGGSGGSHEQFF
CDR3 DNA: TGCGCCAGCAGCCCCGGGGGGAGTGGAGGGTCACATGAGCAGTTCTTC

V gene: TRBV6-5
clone size: few
D gene: TRBD1
J gene: TRBJ2-5
CDR3 protein: CASSFPNTGGPETQYF
CDR3 DNA: TGTGCCAGCAGTTTCCCCAACACAGGGGGTCCAGAGACCCAGTACTTC

V gene: TRBV28
clone size: few
D gene: .
J gene: TRBJ2-3
CDR3 protein: CASSPPRLSTDTQYF
CDR3 DNA: TGTGCCAGCAGCCCTCCCAGGCTTAGCACAGATACGCAGTATTTT

V gene: TRBV6-5
clone size: .
D gene: .
J gene: TRBJ1-4
CDR3 protein: CASRSGIASNEKLFF
CDR3 DNA: TGTGCCAGCAGGTCCGGGATAGCAAGCAATGAAAAACTGTTTTTT

V gene: TRBV11-2
clone size: .
D gene: TRBD1
J gene: TRBJ1-4
CDR3 protein: CASSLETGMAEKLFF
CDR3 DNA: TGTGCCAGCAGCTTAGAGACAGGGATGGCTGAAAAACTGTTTTTT

V gene: TRBV5-1
clone size: .
D gene: TRBD1
J gene: TRBJ2-1
CDR3 protein: CASSSGQGPYNEQFF
CDR3 DNA: TGCGCCAGCAGCTCGGGACAGGGGCCTTACAATGAGCAGTTCTTC

V gene: TRBV9
clone size: .
D gene: .
J gene: TRBJ2-1
CDR3 protein: CASSVAGRGVLNEQFF
CDR3 DNA: TGTGCCAGCAGCGTAGCTGGGAGGGGGGTACTCAATGAGCAGTTCTTC

V gene: TRBV5-6
clone size: few
D gene: .
J gene: TRBJ2-1
CDR3 protein: CASSPDFYNEQFF
CDR3 DNA: TGTGCCAGCAGTCCAGATTTTTACAATGAGCAGTTCTTC

V gene: TRBV19
clone size: .
D gene: .
J gene: TRBJ1-1
CDR3 protein: CASSILGAPTEAFF
CDR3 DNA: TGTGCCAGTAGTATTCTGGGGGCGCCCACTGAAGCTTTCTTT

V gene: TRBV7-2
clone size: few
D gene: TRBD1
J gene: TRBJ1-4
CDR3 protein: CASSLVGRGFNEKLFF
CDR3 DNA: TGTGCCAGCAGCTTAGTGGGCAGGGGGTTTAATGAAAAACTGTTTTTT

V gene: TRBV6-1
clone size: .
D gene: .
J gene: TRBJ2-4
CDR3 protein: CASSEEEIALAKNIQYF
CDR3 DNA: TGTGCCAGCAGTGAAGAGGAAATAGCCCTAGCCAAAAACATTCAGTACTTC

V gene: TRBV7-9
clone size: .
D gene: .
J gene: TRBJ1-2
CDR3 protein: CASIMGLGGVNGYTF
CDR3 DNA: TGTGCCAGCATCATGGGACTCGGAGGGGTAAATGGCTACACCTTC

V gene: TRBV4-3
clone size: .
D gene: .
J gene: TRBJ1-5
CDR3 protein: CASSQEAGTNQPQHF
CDR3 DNA: TGCGCCAGCAGCCAAGAGGCAGGGACAAATCAGCCCCAGCATTTT

V gene: TRBV19
clone size: .
D gene: TRBD1
J gene: TRBJ1-5
CDR3 protein: CASSISYRGGQPQHF
CDR3 DNA: TGTGCCAGTAGTATTAGTTACAGGGGAGGACAGCCCCAGCATTTT

V gene: TRBV28
clone size: .
D gene: .
J gene: TRBJ2-5
CDR3 protein: CASSLTGYQETQYF
CDR3 DNA: TGTGCCAGCAGCTTAACAGGGTACCAAGAGACCCAGTACTTC

V gene: TRBV2
clone size: .
D gene: TRBD1
J gene: TRBJ2-7
CDR3 protein: CASSEGTGGREQYF
CDR3 DNA: TGTGCCAGCAGTGAAGGGACAGGGGGCCGGGAGCAGTACTTC

V gene: TRBV4-3
clone size: .
D gene: TRBD2
J gene: TRBJ2-7
CDR3 protein: CASSQTSEHTSGRSYEQYF
CDR3 DNA: TGCGCCAGCAGCCAAACCTCAGAACATACTAGCGGGAGATCCTACGAGCAGTACTTC

V gene: TRBV14
clone size: few
D gene: TRBD1
J gene: TRBJ1-2
CDR3 protein: CASSRPGHRGNYGYTF
CDR3 DNA: TGTGCCAGCAGCCGCCCGGGACACAGGGGTAACTATGGCTACACCTTC